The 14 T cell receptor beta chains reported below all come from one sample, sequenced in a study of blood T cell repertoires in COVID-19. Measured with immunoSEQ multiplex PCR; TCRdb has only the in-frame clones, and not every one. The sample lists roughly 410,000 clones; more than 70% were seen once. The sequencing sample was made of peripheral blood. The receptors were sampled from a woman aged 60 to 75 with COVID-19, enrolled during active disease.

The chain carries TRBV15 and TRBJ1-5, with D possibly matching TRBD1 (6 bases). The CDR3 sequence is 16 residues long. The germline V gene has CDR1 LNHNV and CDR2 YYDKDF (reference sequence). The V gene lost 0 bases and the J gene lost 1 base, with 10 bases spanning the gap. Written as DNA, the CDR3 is TGTGCCACCAGCAGAGATCCTACAGGGAGCAATCAGCCCCAGCATTTT. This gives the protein CATSRDPTGSNQPQHF.

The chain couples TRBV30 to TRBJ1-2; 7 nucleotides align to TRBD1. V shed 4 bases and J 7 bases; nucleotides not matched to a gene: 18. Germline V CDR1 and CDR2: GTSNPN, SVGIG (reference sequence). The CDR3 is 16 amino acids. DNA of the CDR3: TGTGCCTGGAAGTTGGGCAGGGGGTTCTCTATTGGTGGCTACACCTTC. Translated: CAWKLGRGFSIGGYTF.

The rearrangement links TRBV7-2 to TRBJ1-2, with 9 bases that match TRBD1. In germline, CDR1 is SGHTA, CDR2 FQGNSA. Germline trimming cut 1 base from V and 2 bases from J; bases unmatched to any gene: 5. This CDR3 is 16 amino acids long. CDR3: CASSLVSQGANYGYTF. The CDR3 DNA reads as TGTGCCAGCAGCTTAGTATCACAGGGGGCGAACTATGGCTACACCTTC.

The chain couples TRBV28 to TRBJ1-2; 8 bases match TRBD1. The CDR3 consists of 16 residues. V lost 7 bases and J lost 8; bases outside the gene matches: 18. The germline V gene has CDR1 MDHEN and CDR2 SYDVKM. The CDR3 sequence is CASIKTGVPSMGGYTF. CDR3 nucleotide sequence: TGTGCCAGCATCAAGACAGGGGTTCCATCTATGGGGGGCTACACCTTC.

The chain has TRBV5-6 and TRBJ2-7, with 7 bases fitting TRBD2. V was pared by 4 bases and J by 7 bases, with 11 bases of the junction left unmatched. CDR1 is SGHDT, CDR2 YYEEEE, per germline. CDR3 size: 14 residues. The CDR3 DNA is TGTGCCAGCAGCCTCGGACTAGTCAACCGGGAGCAGTACTTC. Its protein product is CASSLGLVNREQYF.

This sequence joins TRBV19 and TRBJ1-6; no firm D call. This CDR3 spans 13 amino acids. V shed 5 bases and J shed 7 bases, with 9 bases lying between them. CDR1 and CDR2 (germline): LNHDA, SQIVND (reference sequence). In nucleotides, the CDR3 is TGTGCCAGTAGTTCCCACAGCAATTCACCCCTCCACTTT. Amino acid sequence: CASSSHSNSPLHF.

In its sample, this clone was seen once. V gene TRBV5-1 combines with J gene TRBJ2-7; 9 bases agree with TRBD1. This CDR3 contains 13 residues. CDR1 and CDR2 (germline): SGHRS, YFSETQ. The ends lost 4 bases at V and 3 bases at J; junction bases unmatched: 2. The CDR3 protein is CASSVTGGYEQYF. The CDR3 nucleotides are TGCGCCAGCAGCGTGACAGGGGGCTACGAGCAGTACTTC.

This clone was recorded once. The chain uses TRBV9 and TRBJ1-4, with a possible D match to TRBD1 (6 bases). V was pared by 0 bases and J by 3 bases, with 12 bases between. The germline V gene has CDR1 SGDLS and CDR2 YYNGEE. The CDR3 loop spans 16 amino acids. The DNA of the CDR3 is TGTGCCAGCAGCGTAGCTCAGGGGTTACCTAATGAAAAACTGTTTTTT. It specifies CASSVAQGLPNEKLFF.

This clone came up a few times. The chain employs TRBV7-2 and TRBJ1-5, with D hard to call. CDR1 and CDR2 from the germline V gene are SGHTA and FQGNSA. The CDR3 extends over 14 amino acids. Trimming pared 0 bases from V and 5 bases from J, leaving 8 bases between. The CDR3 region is CASSLALRDQPQHF. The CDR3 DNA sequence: TGTGCCAGCAGCTTAGCGCTGAGGGATCAGCCCCAGCATTTT.

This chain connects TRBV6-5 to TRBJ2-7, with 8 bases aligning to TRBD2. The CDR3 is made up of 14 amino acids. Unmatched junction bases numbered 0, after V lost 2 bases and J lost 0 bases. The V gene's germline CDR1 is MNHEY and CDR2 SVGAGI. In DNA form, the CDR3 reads TGTGCCAGCAGTTACCGGGGGGGCTCCTACGAGCAGTACTTC. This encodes CASSYRGGSYEQYF.

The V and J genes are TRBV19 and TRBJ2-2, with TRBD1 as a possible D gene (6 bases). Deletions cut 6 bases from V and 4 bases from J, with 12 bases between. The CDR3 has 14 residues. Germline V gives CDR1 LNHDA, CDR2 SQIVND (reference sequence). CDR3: CASRQGVATGELFF. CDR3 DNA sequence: TGTGCCAGTAGACAGGGAGTGGCCACCGGGGAGCTGTTTTTT.

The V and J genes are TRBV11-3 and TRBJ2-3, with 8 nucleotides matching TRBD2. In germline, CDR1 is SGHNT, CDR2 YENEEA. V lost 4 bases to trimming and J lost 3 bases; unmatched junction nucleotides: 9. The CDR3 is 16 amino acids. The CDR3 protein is CASSSRGAGSTDTQYF. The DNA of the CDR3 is TGTGCCAGCAGCTCGCGGGGGGCAGGGAGTACAGATACGCAGTATTTT.

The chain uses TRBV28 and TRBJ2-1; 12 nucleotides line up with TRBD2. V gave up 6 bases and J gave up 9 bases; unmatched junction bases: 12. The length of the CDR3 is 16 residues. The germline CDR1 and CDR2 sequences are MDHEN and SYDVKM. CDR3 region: CASSPSLAGGHREQFF. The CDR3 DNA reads TGTGCCAGCAGCCCCTCCCTAGCGGGGGGGCATCGTGAGCAGTTCTTC.

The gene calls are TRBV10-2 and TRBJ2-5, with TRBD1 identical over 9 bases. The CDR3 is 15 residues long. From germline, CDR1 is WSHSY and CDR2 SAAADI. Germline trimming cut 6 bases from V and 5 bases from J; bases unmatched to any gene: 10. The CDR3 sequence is CASRSGQGKSETQYF. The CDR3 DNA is TGCGCCAGCAGGTCGGGACAGGGAAAATCGGAGACCCAGTACTTC.